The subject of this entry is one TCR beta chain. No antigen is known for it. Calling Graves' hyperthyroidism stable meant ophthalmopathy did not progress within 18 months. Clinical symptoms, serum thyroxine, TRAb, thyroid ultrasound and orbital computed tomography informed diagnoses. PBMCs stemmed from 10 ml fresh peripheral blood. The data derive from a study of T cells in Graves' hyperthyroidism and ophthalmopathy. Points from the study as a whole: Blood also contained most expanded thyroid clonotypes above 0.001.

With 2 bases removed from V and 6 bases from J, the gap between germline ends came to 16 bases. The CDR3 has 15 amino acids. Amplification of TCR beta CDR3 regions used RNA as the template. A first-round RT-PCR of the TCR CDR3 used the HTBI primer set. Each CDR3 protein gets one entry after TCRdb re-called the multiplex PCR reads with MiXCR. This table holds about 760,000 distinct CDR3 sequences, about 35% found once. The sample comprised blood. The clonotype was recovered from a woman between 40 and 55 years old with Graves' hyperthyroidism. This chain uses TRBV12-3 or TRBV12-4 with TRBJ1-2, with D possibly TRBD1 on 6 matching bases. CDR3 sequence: CASSLTSGVADGYTF. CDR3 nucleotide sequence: TGTGCCAGCAGTTTAACATCAGGGGTCGCTGATGGCTACACCTTC.